This passage covers 21 T cell receptor beta chains from one sample sequenced in a study of technical replicates of blood from a handful of donors. Measured with immunoSEQ multiplex PCR; TCRdb has only the in-frame clones, and not every one. The repertoire holds some 70,000 clones, with 88% as singletons. The sequencing sample was made of PBMCs. Receptors were obtained from a human donor in good health. Some clones in this sample may be carry-over from other donors' samples.

The chain employs TRBV29-1 and TRBJ2-2; 8 nucleotides line up with TRBD1. The germline gives CDR1 SQVTM, CDR2 ANQGSEA. The CDR3 totals 13 residues. The V and J ends lost 7 bases and 6 bases, in that order; junction bases with no gene match: 7. CDR3 amino acids: CSALGQGAGELFF. The CDR3 DNA reads TGCAGCGCCCTAGGACAGGGTGCCGGGGAGCTGTTTTTT.

V usage is TRBV19 and J usage is TRBJ2-2, with TRBD2 matching 12 bases. Trimming cost V 7 bases and J 5 bases; bases outside gene matches: 8. The germline V gene encodes CDR1 LNHDA and CDR2 SQIVND (reference sequence). The CDR3 is 16 residues long. Here the CDR3 DNA reads TGTGCCAGTAAGGACTCGACTAGCGGGGGAACCGGGGAGCTGTTTTTT. Its protein product is CASKDSTSGGTGELFF.

J is TRBJ2-3 and V is TRBV11-2, with TRBD2 identical over 7 bases. J lost 4 bases, V lost 5 bases, and 12 bases had no gene match. Germline V gene sequence: CDR1 SGHAT, CDR2 FQNNGV. The CDR3 covers 16 residues. The CDR3 region has the DNA TGTGCCAGCAGCCCACGGACTGTGGGGAGGGCAGATACGCAGTATTTT. Amino acid sequence: CASSPRTVGRADTQYF.

The gene calls are TRBV4-3 and TRBJ2-3; D might be TRBD2 (5 bases). The V end lost 2 bases, the J end lost 0 bases, and 18 bases lay between the germline ends. The CDR3 is 18 residues long. Germline CDR1 reads LGHNA; CDR2 reads YSLEER. The CDR3 sequence is CASSQLAASRSSTDTQYF. As DNA, the CDR3 is TGCGCCAGCAGCCAATTGGCGGCTAGCAGATCAAGCACAGATACGCAGTATTTT.

This chain connects TRBV29-1 to TRBJ1-2; the D gene is possibly TRBD1 (6 bases). CDR1 and CDR2 (germline): SQVTM, ANQGSEA. V was cut by 4 bases and J by 4 bases, with 13 bases left in between. The CDR3 is 13 residues long. CDR3 region: CSVVPPGVYGYTF. The CDR3 region has the DNA TGCAGCGTTGTCCCTCCAGGGGTCTATGGCTACACCTTC.

The chain combines TRBV19 with TRBJ2-2; D possibly corresponds to TRBD2 (6 bases). The CDR3 loop spans 13 amino acids. Trimming pared 3 bases from V and 7 bases from J, leaving 9 bases between. Germline V CDR1 and CDR2: LNHDA, SQIVND (reference sequence). The CDR3 here is CASSINGGGELFF. The CDR3 nucleotides are TGTGCCAGTAGTATTAACGGGGGCGGGGAGCTGTTTTTT.

The chain recombines TRBV19 with TRBJ1-6; TRBD1 aligns across 7 bases. Unmatched junction bases numbered 15, after V lost 7 bases and J lost 0 bases. Looked up from germline, CDR1 is LNHDA and CDR2 is SQIVND (reference sequence). The CDR3 contains 19 residues. The CDR3: CASTHGTAYFSSYNSPLHF. DNA for the CDR3: TGTGCCAGTACCCACGGGACAGCTTACTTCAGCTCCTATAATTCACCCCTCCACTTT.

V is TRBV7-2 and J is TRBJ2-2; 8 positions agree with TRBD2. CDR3 length: 15 amino acids. Trimming cost V 5 bases and J 16 bases; bases outside gene matches: 18. Germline V CDR1 and CDR2: SGHTA, FQGNSA. The CDR3 reads CASSKEAGGRWIPFF. In DNA, the CDR3 is TGTGCCAGCAGCAAAGAGGCGGGCGGGAGGTGGATACCGTTTTTT.

CDR3 sequence: CASTGVGGGPGTDTQYF. The CDR3 nucleotides read TGTGCCAGCACCGGAGTGGGCGGGGGGCCGGGCACAGATACGCAGTATTTT. The chain has TRBV7-9 and TRBJ2-3, with TRBD2 identical over 8 bases. The length of the CDR3 is 17 residues. Germline loops: CDR1 SEHNR, CDR2 FQNEAQ (reference sequence). With 7 bases clipped from V and 1 base from J, the junction kept 13 bases outside the gene matches. Complete variable domain (other parts from reference TRBV7-9 and TRBJ2-3): DTGVSQNPRHKITKRGQNVTFRCDPISEHNRLYWYRQTLGQGPEFLTYFQNEAQLEKSRLLSDRFSAERPKGSFSTLEIQRTEQGDSAMYLCASTGVGGGPGTDTQYFGPGTRLTVL.

This chain connects TRBV27 to TRBJ2-7; 7 bases fit TRBD2. V was clipped by 3 bases and J by 1 base; unmatched bases: 12. Germline values: CDR1 MNHEY, CDR2 SMNVEV (reference sequence). The CDR3 runs to 17 residues. CDR3 DNA sequence: TGTGCCAGCAGTTTTGCAGGTCAGGCTAGCGGTTCCTACGAGCAGTACTTC. Translated: CASSFAGQASGSYEQYF.

This chain connects TRBV2 to TRBJ1-1, with 7 bases lining up with TRBD1. The V segment lost 7 bases and the J segment 5 bases; nucleotides outside the gene matches: 4. The CDR3 loop spans 12 amino acids. Germline V CDR1 and CDR2: SNHLY, FYNNEI. CDR3 in amino acids: CASMRDRTEAFF. CDR3 bases: TGTGCCAGCATGAGGGACAGAACTGAAGCTTTCTTT.

The CDR3 DNA follows: TGTGCCAGCAGCTTAGGAAGCGGGGGACCCTACGAGCAGTACTTC. This encodes CASSLGSGGPYEQYF. V usage is TRBV7-3 and J usage is TRBJ2-7; 8 nucleotides match TRBD2. CDR1 and CDR2 from the germline V gene are SGHTA and FQGTGA. The CDR3 contains 15 residues. V dropped 2 bases and J dropped 2; count of bases not matched to a gene: 5.

The chain couples TRBV7-8 to TRBJ1-2; no reliable D call. The CDR3 covers 16 residues. V was shortened by 5 bases and J by 0 bases, with 16 bases between the two germline ends. CDR1 is SGHVS, CDR2 FQNEAQ, per germline. DNA for the CDR3: TGTGCCAGCAGCCCCTGGGCAGGCGACACTAACTATGGCTACACCTTC. Its protein product is CASSPWAGDTNYGYTF. The whole variable domain, remainder taken from reference TRBV7-8 and TRBJ1-2, is GAGVSQSPRYKVAKRGQDVALRCDPISGHVSLFWYQQALGQGPEFLTYFQNEAQLDKSGLPSDRFFAERPEGSVSTLKIQRTQQEDSAVYLCASSPWAGDTNYGYTFGSGTRLTVV.

V gene TRBV7-6 combines with J gene TRBJ2-3, with D perhaps TRBD1 (5 bases). The CDR3 runs to 14 residues. The V gene's germline CDR1 is SGHVS and CDR2 FNYEAQ. Trimming left V 1 base short and J 5 bases short, with 10 bases between. The CDR3 loop is CASSLEGLVDTQYF. In DNA form, the CDR3 reads TGTGCCAGCAGCTTAGAGGGGTTGGTAGATACGCAGTATTTT.

The rearrangement joins TRBV27 to TRBJ2-7; D gene ambiguous. CDR1 MNHEY and CDR2 SMNVEV come from the germline V gene (reference sequence). The CDR3 runs to 16 residues. V lost 0 bases, J lost 5 bases, and 17 bases lay in between. The CDR3 DNA is TGTGCCAGCAGTTTATCGGGTTCATACGGGTTACACGAGCAGTACTTC. It codes for CASSLSGSYGLHEQYF.

This chain connects TRBV7-2 to TRBJ1-2, with 9 bases matching TRBD1. The germline gives CDR1 SGHTA, CDR2 FQGNSA. The CDR3 loop spans 15 amino acids. V lost 7 bases, J lost 4 bases, and 10 bases stayed unmatched. The CDR3 region has the DNA TGTGCCAGCAAATCCACAGGGGGCATCGGCTATGGCTACACCTTC. This codes for CASKSTGGIGYGYTF.

The V call is TRBV4-3, the J call TRBJ2-3, with TRBD2 matching over 15 bases. Unmatched junction bases numbered 4, after V lost 5 bases and J lost 1 base. This CDR3 comprises 17 residues. CDR1 and CDR2 from the germline V gene are LGHNA and YSLEER. The CDR3 protein is CASSSGLAGGGTDTQYF. Here the CDR3 DNA reads TGCGCCAGCAGCTCGGGACTAGCGGGAGGCGGCACAGATACGCAGTATTTT.

The V gene is TRBV29-1, the J gene TRBJ2-3; D gene ambiguous. Trimming stripped 7 bases from V and 0 bases from J, with 11 bases between. From germline, CDR1 is SQVTM and CDR2 ANQGSEA. The CDR3 length is 13 residues. The CDR3 region is CSAVFFSTDTQYF. The CDR3 DNA is TGCAGCGCCGTCTTCTTTAGCACAGATACGCAGTATTTT.

The V gene is TRBV7-6, the J gene TRBJ2-7, with 7 bases identical to TRBD1. V was clipped by 5 bases and J by 2 bases; unmatched bases: 18. The CDR3 is 18 amino acids. Germline lookup yields CDR1 SGHVS and CDR2 FNYEAQ. The CDR3 sequence: CASSAVPGTAEVTYEQYF. In nucleotides, the CDR3 is TGTGCCAGCAGCGCCGTCCCAGGGACAGCAGAAGTTACCTACGAGCAGTACTTC. Supplemented by reference TRBV7-6 and TRBJ2-7, the full variable domain reads GAGVSQSPRYKVTKRGQDVALRCDPISGHVSLYWYRQALGQGPEFLTYFNYEAQQDKSGLPNDRFSAERPEGSISTLTIQRTEQRDSAMYRCASSAVPGTAEVTYEQYFGPGTRLTVT.

J is TRBJ1-1 and V is TRBV7-7; D not resolved. This CDR3 comprises 14 residues. V lost 1 base and J lost 4, with 10 bases in between. The germline V gene has CDR1 SSHAT and CDR2 FNYEAQ (reference sequence). Here the CDR3 reads CASSLVPTGTEAFF. The CDR3 DNA is TGTGCCAGCAGCTTAGTGCCTACGGGCACTGAAGCTTTCTTT.

The chain employs TRBV27 and TRBJ2-1; 11 bases line up with TRBD2. Germline V gene lookup returns CDR1 MNHEY and CDR2 SMNVEV (reference sequence). With 8 bases clipped from V and 5 bases from J, the junction kept 11 bases outside the gene matches. The CDR3 has 16 amino acids. CDR3 nucleotides: TGTGCCAGCTCCAGCGCTGGACTAGCGGGTAACAATGAGCAGTTCTTC. As protein: CASSSAGLAGNNEQFF.